This TCR beta chain was identified during a study of blood T cell repertoires in COVID-19. Study-wide context: In each case, the material was cDNA or gDNA derived from T cells, B-cell-depleted T cells, or PBMCs.

Profiled with immunoSEQ multiplex PCR; TCRdb holds only in-frame clones, not every one. The data contain fewer than 90,000 clones, 88% of them singletons. The CDR3 covers 15 residues. CDR1 and CDR2 (germline): KGHSH, LQKENI. Trimming left V 3 bases short and J 0 bases short, with 10 bases between. This receptor was obtained from a man between 65 and 80 years old with acute or convalescent COVID-19. The sample comprised peripheral blood. The chain has TRBV18 and TRBJ2-3, with D possibly matching TRBD2 (5 bases). CDR3 amino acids: CASSPGAGSTDTQYF. CDR3 coding DNA: TGTGCCAGCTCACCGGGCGCGGGTAGCACAGATACGCAGTATTTT.